A selection of T cell receptor beta chains follows, all from one sample in a study of blood T cells in healthy people across ages. In TCRdb, the 5' RACE reads were re-called with MiXCR into one record per CDR3 protein. The sample holds about 1.4 million distinct CDR3 sequences, roughly 60% seen once. The sample taken for sequencing was blood. The receptor source for this set is a man aged 18 to 30 in good health. The conserved cysteine and the conserved F or W are not part of the CDR3 here. Fields, in order: J gene, D gene, V gene, CDR3 protein. The D gene is left open where the match is weak.

>TRBJ2-7|-|TRBV27
ASSLVGGRHYEQY
>TRBJ2-1|-|TRBV20-1
SASHDSYNEQF
>TRBJ1-2|-|TRBV27
ASKADLPPYGYT
>TRBJ1-5|-|TRBV19
ASAPTGGKGSNQPQH
>TRBJ1-6|TRBD1|TRBV12-3/TRBV12-4
ASSLAQGQGPTLH
>TRBJ2-7|TRBD1|TRBV20-1
SAGLRDSHFYEQY
>TRBJ2-1|-|TRBV28
ASSLYSLYNEQF
>TRBJ2-7|-|TRBV27
ASLDKPPYEQY
>TRBJ2-5|-|TRBV7-2
ASSLFAQGLREQY
>TRBJ2-1|TRBD2|TRBV20-1
SARVVAGAGIEQF
>TRBJ2-7|-|TRBV29-1
SFLPDLTGCEQY
>TRBJ2-1|-|TRBV25-1
ASKDRRDSQEQF
>TRBJ2-6|TRBD1|TRBV5-4
ASSQRTGGEWGANVLT
>-|-|TRBV20-1
SAQSRAEQY
>TRBJ2-5|-|TRBV4-3
ASSPSSRGLGETQY
>TRBJ1-6|-|TRBV6-6
ASKEQGSPLH
>TRBJ1-5|-|TRBV10-3
AISDYRASPQH
>TRBJ1-6|-|TRBV5-6
ASSDRLNSPLH
>TRBJ1-2|TRBD1|TRBV10-3
AISAGQGNGYT
>TRBJ2-3|-|TRBV5-1
ASSLGYPGNTDTQY
>-|-|TRBV6-5
ASSLGAPQETQY
>TRBJ2-7|TRBD1|TRBV20-1
SARDIQGPYEQY
>TRBJ2-5|-|TRBV6-6
ASSYRLKLHNEQY
>TRBJ2-7|-|TRBV28
ASTGAWEQY
>TRBJ2-7|TRBD2|TRBV9
ASSVGEGLAGYEQY
>TRBJ2-7|TRBD2|TRBV12-3/TRBV12-4
ASTEGLAGAWNEQY
>TRBJ1-1|-|TRBV12-3/TRBV12-4
ASTFGGDTEAF
>TRBJ2-1|-|TRBV20-1
SAAGLVYNEQF
>TRBJ2-5|-|TRBV7-2
ASSFQWGLQETQY
>TRBJ2-7|-|TRBV28
ASHKLQESSYEQY
>TRBJ2-4|-|TRBV7-8
ASSLGLAGTPSREQY
>TRBJ2-7|TRBD1|TRBV12-3/TRBV12-4
ASSPGQDFYEQY
>TRBJ2-1|-|TRBV3-1
ASSQDEIFPEQF
>TRBJ2-1|TRBD2|TRBV20-1
SAPGLADYEQF
>TRBJ2-2|TRBD2|TRBV4-2
ASSQASGGTGTGELF
>TRBJ2-1|-|TRBV7-9
ASSRDRETSYNEQF
>TRBJ2-3|-|TRBV4-2
ASSQFSATDTQY
>TRBJ2-7|-|TRBV29-1
SVEGGAYEQY
>TRBJ2-2|-|TRBV12-3/TRBV12-4
ASSLAVEGSGTGELF
>TRBJ1-5|-|TRBV28
ASSLIQADQPQH
>TRBJ2-3|-|TRBV20-1
SARDTWDSWPDTQY
>TRBJ1-2|-|TRBV4-2
ASSQGTGTGDYGYT